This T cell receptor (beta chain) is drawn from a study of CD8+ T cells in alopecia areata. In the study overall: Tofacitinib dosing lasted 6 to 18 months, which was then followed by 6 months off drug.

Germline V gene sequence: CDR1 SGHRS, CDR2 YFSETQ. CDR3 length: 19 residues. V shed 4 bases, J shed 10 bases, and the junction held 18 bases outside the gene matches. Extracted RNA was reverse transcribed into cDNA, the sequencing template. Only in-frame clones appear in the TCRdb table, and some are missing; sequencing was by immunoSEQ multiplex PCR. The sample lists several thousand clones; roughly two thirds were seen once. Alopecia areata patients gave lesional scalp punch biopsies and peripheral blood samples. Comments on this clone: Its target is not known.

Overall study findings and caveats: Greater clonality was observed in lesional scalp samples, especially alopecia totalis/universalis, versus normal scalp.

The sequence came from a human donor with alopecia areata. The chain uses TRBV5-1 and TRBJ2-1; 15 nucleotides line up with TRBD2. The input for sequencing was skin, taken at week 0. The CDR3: CASSASGAVGLAGGREQFF. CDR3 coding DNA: TGCGCCAGCAGCGCCTCCGGGGCGGTAGGACTAGCGGGGGGGCGGGAGCAGTTCTTC.